Sequencing of this TCR beta chain was carried out in a study of regulatory T cells in long-lasting Graves disease (dated by TCRdb to the early 2020s). About the full investigation: Persistent Graves' disease meant more than 5 years of antithyroid drug treatment with TSH receptor autoantibodies that stayed positive. Patients with persistent Graves' disease were compared with patients with newly diagnosed Graves' disease using TCR sequencing and RNA sequencing of peripheral blood. The study was registered as a clinical trial and conducted in China. A total of about 33 samples underwent TCR sequencing: about 13 from persistent and around 20 from newly diagnosed Graves' disease patients. Persistent Graves' disease patients in the clinical cohort had taken antithyroid drugs for about 10.3 years on average.

The sample's time point label is to be understood as: persistent/refractory GD, antithyroid drugs over 5 years with positive TRAb. RNA was extracted from PBMCs in TRIzol for both TCR sequencing and RNA sequencing. Graves' disease was diagnosed according to American Thyroid Association guidelines. Patients for the study were recruited at an endocrinology department in Xi'an, China. Each patient gave about 10 milliliters of peripheral blood, collected in an EDTA anticoagulant tube. Ficoll Paque Plus density gradient separation was used to isolate PBMCs, and no additional T cell sorting was done. RNA quality was checked with an Agilent 2100 Bioanalyzer and agarose gel, and concentration with a NanoDrop 2000. Based on the germline V gene, the CDR1 and CDR2 sequences are SGHTA and FQGNSA. A distance of 14 bases separates the germline ends of V and J, which lose 1 base and 4 bases respectively. The CDR3 sequence holds 15 residues, the cysteine and phenylalanine included. This entry keeps only the CDR3 DNA: 45 bases, framed from base 1.

The protocol used for the library was multiplex PCR. This sample was sequenced with an Illumina HiSeq 4000. iRepertoire HTBI primers and Arm-PCR amplification of CDR3 regions were used to construct TCR beta libraries. PCR products were gel purified before sequencing. Per the authors' processing: A total of around 66 TRBV and some 15 TRBJ segments were identified across samples and were used for gene usage analysis of CDR3 amino acid clonotypes. Filtered high-quality paired reads were merged into contigs using COPE and FqMerger. BLAST was used to align contigs to IMGT TRBV, TRBD and TRBJ reference genes, and CDR3 was defined according to IMGT. Clonotypes above 0.1% frequency were classified as highly expanded clones. Shannon entropy was used to measure repertoire diversity, and the Gini coefficient was used to measure V-J evenness. A clonotype found in more than one individual was treated as public. TCRdb's own reprocessing of the public reads used fastp at Q25 and MiXCR and kept productive beta chains. Each entry is one CDR3 protein sequence, shown with its most common DNA and genes. In this record, the V and J calls reflect TCRdb's handling and not the investigators' own analysis. In all, the sample holds a few hundred thousand distinct CDR3 sequences, and about 25% of those were seen once. The ten largest clones take up about 26% of the sample.

This clonotype was picked up a small number of times. No antigen is known for it. Base qualities are not at hand, and no much larger clone is one base apart. The research as a whole found: Sequencing and analysis were restricted to the TCR beta chain. Persistent patients shared more public clonotypes among themselves (roughly 2,700) than newly diagnosed patients did (about 1,000). Persistent disease showed preferential use of TRBV28, TRBJ1-2 and TRBJ2-5, whereas newly diagnosed disease favored TRBV20-1 and TRBJ2-1. Compared with newly diagnosed patients, persistent Graves' disease patients had lower TCR Shannon entropy and fewer highly expanded clones, which suggests clonal expansion. As a limitation, the authors acknowledged that the small sample size may reduce accuracy. Because the primary lesion, thyroid tissue, could not be accessed, the study looked at peripheral blood alone.

Here the chain combines TRBV7-2 and TRBJ2-7; no D gene is confidently identified. The clonotype originates from a female donor with Graves disease. The sequences come from peripheral blood mononuclear cells (PBMCs), collected when the disease was refractory, from a patient treated with antithyroid drugs. This receptor carries the CDR3 CASSLGVLLGYEQYF. The base sequence is TGTGCCAGCAGCTTAGGCGTTCTGTTAGGGTACGAGCAGTACTTC.